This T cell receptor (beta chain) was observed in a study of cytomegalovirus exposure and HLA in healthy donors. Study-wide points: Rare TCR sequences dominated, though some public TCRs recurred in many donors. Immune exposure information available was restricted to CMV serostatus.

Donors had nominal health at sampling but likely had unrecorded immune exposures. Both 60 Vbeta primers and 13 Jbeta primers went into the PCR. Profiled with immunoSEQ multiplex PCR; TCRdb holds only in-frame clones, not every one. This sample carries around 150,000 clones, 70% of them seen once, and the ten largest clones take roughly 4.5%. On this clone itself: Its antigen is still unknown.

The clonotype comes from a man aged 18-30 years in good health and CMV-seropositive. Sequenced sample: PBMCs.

In DNA, the CDR3 is TGTGCCAGCAGCCCCACGCAACAGCGGGGGGGCCTGGGCACAGATACGCAGTATTTT. It encodes CASSPTQQRGGLGTDTQYF. The chain combines TRBV9 with TRBJ2-3; TRBD2 aligns across 10 bases. Trimming at V came to 4 bases and at J to 1 base, leaving 15 bases not matched to a gene. The length of the CDR3 is 19 residues. CDR1 SGDLS and CDR2 YYNGEE come from the germline V gene. The full variable domain, with the rest looked up from reference TRBV9 and TRBJ2-3, is DSGVTQTPKHLITATGQRVTLRCSPRSGDLSVYWYQQSLDQGLQFLIQYYNGEERAKGNILERFSAQQFPDLHSELNLSSLELGDSALYFCASSPTQQRGGLGTDTQYFGPGTRLTVL.